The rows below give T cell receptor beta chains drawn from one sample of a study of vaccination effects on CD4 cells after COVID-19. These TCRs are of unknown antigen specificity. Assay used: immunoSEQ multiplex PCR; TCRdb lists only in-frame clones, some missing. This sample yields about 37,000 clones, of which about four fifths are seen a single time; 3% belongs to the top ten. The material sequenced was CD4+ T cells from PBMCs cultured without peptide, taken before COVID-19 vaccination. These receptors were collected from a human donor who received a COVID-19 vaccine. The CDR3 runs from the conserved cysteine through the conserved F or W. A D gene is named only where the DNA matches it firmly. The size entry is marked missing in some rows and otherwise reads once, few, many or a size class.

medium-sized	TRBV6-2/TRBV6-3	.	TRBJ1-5	CASSYSPLGRALNQPQHF	TGTGCCAGCAGTTACTCCCCCCTCGGCAGGGCCCTCAATCAGCCCCAGCATTTT
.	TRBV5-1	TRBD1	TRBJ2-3	CASSLAPGQGPDTQYF	TGCGCCAGCAGCCTGGCCCCGGGACAGGGGCCAGATACGCAGTATTTT
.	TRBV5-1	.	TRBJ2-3	CASSLQGASTDTQYF	TGCGCCAGCAGCTTGCAGGGAGCTAGCACAGATACGCAGTATTTT
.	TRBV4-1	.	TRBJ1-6	CASSSGTGSNSPLHF	TGCGCCAGCAGCTCCGGGACCGGATCAAATTCACCCCTCCACTTT
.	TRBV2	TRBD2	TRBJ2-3	CASSTGGADTQYF	TGTGCCAGCAGTACCGGGGGGGCAGATACGCAGTATTTT
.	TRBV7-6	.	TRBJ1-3	CASSTGRLSGNTIYF	TGTGCCAGCAGCACTGGACGCTTGTCTGGAAACACCATATATTTT
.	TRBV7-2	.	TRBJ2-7	CASSLDWAYEQYF	TGTGCCAGCAGCTTAGACTGGGCCTACGAGCAGTACTTC
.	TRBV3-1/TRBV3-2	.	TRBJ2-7	CASSQGLVREQYF	TGTGCCAGCAGCCAGGGCCTAGTACGCGAGCAGTACTTC
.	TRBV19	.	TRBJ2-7	CASSTSNRIYEQYF	TGTGCCAGTAGTACCTCTAACCGGATCTACGAGCAGTACTTC
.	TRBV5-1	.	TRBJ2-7	CASSSQGIEQYF	TGCGCCAGCAGTTCACAGGGAATCGAGCAGTACTTC
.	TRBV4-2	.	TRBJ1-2	CASSQGQAPGGDGYTF	TGTGCCAGCAGCCAAGGACAGGCCCCGGGAGGGGATGGCTACACCTTC
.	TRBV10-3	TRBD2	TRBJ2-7	CATKEPGDFAGGSYEQYF	TGTGCCACCAAGGAACCTGGCGATTTCGCGGGAGGGTCCTACGAGCAGTACTTC
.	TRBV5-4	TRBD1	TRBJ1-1	CASSPRQGHTEAFF	TGTGCCAGCAGCCCGAGACAGGGGCACACTGAAGCTTTCTTT
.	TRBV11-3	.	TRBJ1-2	CASSLVGSPYGYTF	TGTGCCAGCAGCTTAGTGGGCAGCCCCTATGGCTACACCTTC
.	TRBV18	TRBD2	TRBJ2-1	CASSPREGLRNEQFF	TGTGCCAGCTCACCCCGGGAGGGCCTAAGGAATGAGCAGTTCTTC
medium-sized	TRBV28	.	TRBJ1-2	CASSRASYTF	TGTGCCAGCAGCCGGGCGAGCTACACCTTC
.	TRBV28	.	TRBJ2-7	CASRVHYEQYF	TGTGCCAGCAGGGTCCACTACGAGCAGTACTTC
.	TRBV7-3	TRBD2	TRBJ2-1	CASSSSGGSRFEQFF	TGTGCCAGCAGCTCTAGCGGGGGAAGCAGGTTTGAGCAGTTCTTC
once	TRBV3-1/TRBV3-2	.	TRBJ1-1	CASGQASTEAFF	TGTGCCAGCGGCCAGGCTAGCACTGAAGCTTTCTTT
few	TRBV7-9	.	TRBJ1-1	CASSLRTDPEAFF	TGTGCCAGCAGCTTAAGAACGGATCCGGAAGCTTTCTTT
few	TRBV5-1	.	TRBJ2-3	CASRDSGFSTDTQYF	TGCGCCAGCAGGGACTCGGGGTTTAGCACAGATACGCAGTATTTT
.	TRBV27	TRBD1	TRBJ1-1	CASSPSGQGNTEAFF	TGTGCCAGCAGTCCCTCGGGACAGGGGAACACTGAAGCTTTCTTT
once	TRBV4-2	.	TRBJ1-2	CATSTVNYGYTF	TGTGCCACCTCTACCGTGAACTATGGCTACACCTTC
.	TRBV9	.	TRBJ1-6	CASSPRRDNNSPLHF	TGTGCCAGCAGCCCCCGACGAGACAATAATTCACCCCTCCACTTT
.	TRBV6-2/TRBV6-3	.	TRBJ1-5	CASSYPRPGKSNQPQHF	TGTGCCAGCAGTTACCCCCGGCCCGGAAAGAGCAATCAGCCCCAGCATTTT
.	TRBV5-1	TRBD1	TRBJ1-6	CASSSGQGGNSPLHF	TGCGCCAGCAGCTCAGGACAGGGAGGAAATTCACCCCTCCACTTT
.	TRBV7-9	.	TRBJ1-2	CASSVGPRNYGYTF	TGTGCCAGCAGCGTGGGACCGCGAAACTATGGCTACACCTTC